The T cell receptor (beta chain) under discussion was sequenced for a study of T cell responses to AZD1222 COVID-19 vaccine. Study overall: Pooled samples include second doses given at about 4 or 12 weeks.

Some clones are missing from TCRdb's copy, which holds only in-frame ones; the method was immunoSEQ multiplex PCR. The table includes about 97,000 clones, 75% to 90% detected once. To note about this clone: Its antigen is not identified.

Study-wide results and caveats: Clonal diversity was possibly underestimated; the donors were predominantly white British and more often female.

V gave up 5 bases and J gave up 6 bases, with 15 bases separating them. This CDR3 is 14 amino acids long. Germline V gives CDR1 SEHNR, CDR2 FQNEAQ (reference sequence). The origin of this receptor is an adult in good health. The chain uses TRBV7-9 and TRBJ2-3; unclear D gene. Material: peripheral blood, obtained on day 0 of AZD1222 vaccination. CDR3 sequence (DNA): TGTGCCAGCAGCCCGGGCAATATCCCTGATACGCAGTATTTT. Its translation is CASSPGNIPDTQYF.